Listed below are T cell receptor beta chains from one sample, sequenced in a study of T cell changes during pregnancy in multiple sclerosis. Some clones are missing from TCRdb's copy, which holds only in-frame ones; the method was immunoSEQ multiplex PCR. The data show roughly 48,000 clones, 85% to 95% seen once. Source: CD4+ T cells from peripheral blood mononuclear cells, taken in the second trimester of pregnancy. Source of these receptors: a female donor in good health, enrolled as a control in a pregnancy study. Both conserved end residues are part of each CDR3. The order of the fields is CDR3 DNA, CDR3 protein, D gene, clone size, J gene, V gene. A D gene is named only where the DNA matches it firmly. A clone size is listed for some rows: how often the clone was seen (once, few, many), or a class if it is expanded.

TGCAGCGTTGAAAAGACAGGGGGGGAGCAGTACTTC CSVEKTGGEQYF TRBD1 NA TRBJ2-7 TRBV29-1
TGTGCCAGCACTTCCCGGCGGGGAGCTAACTATGGCTACACCTTC CASTSRRGANYGYTF NA NA TRBJ1-2 TRBV2
TGTGCCTGGAGTGTACAGGGTTATGGGGGAGCTTTCTTT CAWSVQGYGGAFF NA medium-sized TRBJ1-1 TRBV30
TGTGCCAGCTCACCAAGAGGGTCAAATGCCTATTCACCCCTCCACTTT CASSPRGSNAYSPLHF NA NA TRBJ1-6 TRBV18
TGTGCCAGCAGTGAGGGCACCTCCTATGGCTACACCTTC CASSEGTSYGYTF NA NA TRBJ1-2 TRBV25-1
TGCAGCGTTTCCGGGGTGATGAACACTGAAGCTTTCTTT CSVSGVMNTEAFF NA NA TRBJ1-1 TRBV29-1
TGTGCCAGTAAAGAGGTTAATTCACCCCTCCACTTT CASKEVNSPLHF NA NA TRBJ1-6 TRBV19
TGTGCCACCAGCGGTCCTGGAGCCAGGGCGGCTTCTGGAAACACCATATATTTT CATSGPGARAASGNTIYF NA NA TRBJ1-3 TRBV15
TGCAGCGTTGAATCGGGGGGGGGAGCTAACTATGGCTACACCTTC CSVESGGGANYGYTF NA NA TRBJ1-2 TRBV29-1
TGTGCCAGCGGAACAAATTCAGGGGGGTACGAGCAGTACTTC CASGTNSGGYEQYF NA NA TRBJ2-7 TRBV2
TGTGCCAGCAGGACCCAGGGGGTAGATGGCTACACCTTC CASRTQGVDGYTF TRBD1 NA TRBJ1-2 TRBV2
TGTGCCAGCAGCTCCGGACAGAGAGGCTATGGCTACACCTTC CASSSGQRGYGYTF NA NA TRBJ1-2 TRBV11-3
TGTGCCAGCAGCCGACCTACTAGCGGGCACATATTCCCGAACACCGGGGAGCTGTTTTTT CASSRPTSGHIFPNTGELFF TRBD2 NA TRBJ2-2 TRBV11-3
TGCGCCAGCAGCTTGGCGGGACTAGAGCAGTTCTTC CASSLAGLEQFF TRBD2 NA TRBJ2-1 TRBV5-1
TGTGCCACCAGCAGGAACAGGGGGTACGAGCAGTACTTC CATSRNRGYEQYF TRBD1 once TRBJ2-7 TRBV15
TGTGCCAGTAGTCAGACTAGCGGGCGTTATCAGTTCTTC CASSQTSGRYQFF TRBD2 NA TRBJ2-1 TRBV19
TGTGCCAGCAGCTTGGTTAGCGGGAGGGCCGATACGCAGTATTTT CASSLVSGRADTQYF TRBD2 NA TRBJ2-3 TRBV5-4
TGTGCCAGTAGTGACCCCGGGACAGAACTCTATGGCTACACCTTC CASSDPGTELYGYTF TRBD1 NA TRBJ1-2 TRBV19
TGTGCCAGCAGCCCACTAGCTCAGGAGGACAATGAGCAGTTCTTC CASSPLAQEDNEQFF NA NA TRBJ2-1 TRBV4-2
TGCAGCGTTGAATTTGGTAGCGGGAGCAATGAGCAGTTCTTC CSVEFGSGSNEQFF TRBD2 NA TRBJ2-1 TRBV29-1
TGCGCCAGCAGTCTCACGGACAGGGAGGCGTCACCCCTCCACTTT CASSLTDREASPLHF TRBD1 NA TRBJ1-6 TRBV4-1
TGTGCCAGCAGCGCCACAACAGGGGGCCTTGGAGCTTTCTTT CASSATTGGLGAFF TRBD1 NA TRBJ1-1 TRBV9
TGTGCCAGCTCAAATAGGGGAGGCCGAGAGACCCAGTACTTC CASSNRGGRETQYF NA once TRBJ2-5 TRBV18
TGTGCCAGCAGTGACGGGACAGGGAGCTTTTCCCCCTACGAGCAGTACTTC CASSDGTGSFSPYEQYF TRBD1 NA TRBJ2-7 TRBV25-1
TGTGCCAGCAGCCCCCACCCCGGGACAGATACTGAAGCTTTCTTT CASSPHPGTDTEAFF TRBD1 NA TRBJ1-1 TRBV7-2